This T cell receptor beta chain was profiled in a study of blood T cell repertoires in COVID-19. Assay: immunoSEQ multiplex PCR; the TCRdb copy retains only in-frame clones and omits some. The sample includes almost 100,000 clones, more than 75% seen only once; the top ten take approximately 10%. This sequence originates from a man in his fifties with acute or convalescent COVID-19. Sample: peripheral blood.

The CDR3 reads CASSLVATTEAFF. The CDR3, as DNA: TGTGCCAGCAGCTTAGTAGCCACAACTGAAGCTTTCTTT. The chain carries TRBV7-9 and TRBJ1-1; no reliable D call. The CDR3 is 13 residues long. Germline V gene data show CDR1 as SEHNR and CDR2 as FQNEAQ (reference sequence). The V end lost 1 base, the J end lost 5 bases, and 8 bases lay between the germline ends.